This T cell receptor beta chain derives from a study of Graves' ophthalmopathy and Graves' hyperthyroidism. Study-wide findings and caveats: Forecasting of ophthalmopathy progression by the model achieved approximately 70% sensitivity and 72.22% specificity.

TCR beta CDR3 regions were amplified from RNA transcripts. Investigators did first-round RT-PCR with HTBI primers, then second-round multiplex PCR. MiXCR, applied by TCRdb to the multiplex PCR reads, yields one record per CDR3 protein. The sample shows hundreds of thousands of distinct CDR3 sequences, around 40% of them seen only once. Per germline, CDR1 MNHNS and CDR2 SASEGT. The trim removed 4 bases at V and 10 bases at J, leaving 7 bases unmatched. This CDR3 contains 15 residues. Other autoimmune diseases, uncontrolled infections, pregnancy or lactation led to the exclusion of patients. Comment on this clonotype: No antigen is known for it.

The genes are TRBV6-1 and TRBJ1-6; 10 bases align to TRBD1. This receptor was obtained from an adult man with Graves' ophthalmopathy. Source material: peripheral blood. CDR3 amino acids: CASSARQGARSPLHF. CDR3 DNA: TGTGCCAGCAGTGCCCGACAGGGGGCACGGTCACCCCTCCACTTT.